This TCR beta chain comes out of a study of OX40 agonist ivuxolimab in advanced cancers. General study points: Clonal expansion from baseline to week 6 occurred in both CD4+ and CD8+ T cells.

There are 15 residues in the CDR3. The V gene end was trimmed by 4 bases and the J gene end by 4 bases; junction bases not matched to a gene: 4. The V gene's germline CDR1 is SGHRS and CDR2 YFSETQ. It was autoimmune disease history or systemic immunosuppression that excluded patients. The investigators sampled blood at baseline, at cycle 4 day 1, and at cycle 7 day 1. Clones were sequenced by immunoSEQ multiplex PCR, and TCRdb holds only the in-frame ones, with some missing. This sample has 100,000 to 150,000 clones, with 85% to 95% found just once. As to this clone: Its specificity is unknown.

This sequence joins TRBV5-1 and TRBJ2-1, with TRBD2 identical over 11 bases. Sequencing was performed on CD4+ or CD8+ T cells sorted from blood, taken in a trial of the OX40 agonist ivuxolimab. The TCR originated in an adult with an advanced solid tumor such as melanoma, head and neck, liver or kidney cancer. The CDR3 loop is CASSPGTSGYNEQFF. CDR3 DNA sequence: TGCGCCAGCAGCCCCGGGACTAGCGGATACAATGAGCAGTTCTTC.